What follows are 3 T cell receptor beta chains derived from one specimen sequenced in a study of blood T cells in healthy people across ages (dated by TCRdb to between 2014 and 2017). To prepare the library, 5' RACE was applied. These reads were obtained on an Illumina HiSeq 2500. A second PCR of 7 to 11 cycles was performed with a sample-barcoded 5' primer and a J-beta primer mix. The public reads were quality trimmed at Q25 with fastp and then assembled into clones with MiXCR by TCRdb, keeping productive beta chains. Each record represents a unique CDR3 protein, reported with the most common genes and DNA among its rows. In all, the sample holds over a million distinct CDR3 sequences, and approximately 59% of those were seen once. The ten most abundant clones make up approximately 7% of the sample. Sequenced: blood. These receptor sequences come from a man aged 18 to 35 in good health.

The genes are TRBV7-9 and TRBJ2-7; no definite D call. V was pared by 3 bases and J by 5 bases, with 8 bases between. The V gene's germline CDR1 is SEHNR and CDR2 FQNEAQ (reference sequence). CDR3 length: 12 residues. CDR3 region: CASSFSLHEQYF. The CDR3 DNA reads as TGTGCCAGCAGCTTCTCTCTCCACGAGCAGTACTTC.

As DNA, the CDR3 is TGCGCCAGCAGCCCAAATGTAGCGGGAGGGCAAGAGACCCAGTACTTC. It yields the protein CASSPNVAGGQETQYF. V and J are TRBV4-1 and TRBJ2-5; 11 nucleotides agree with TRBD2. Per germline, CDR1 MGHRA and CDR2 YSYEKL. This CDR3 contains 16 residues. V dropped 4 bases and J dropped 2; count of bases not matched to a gene: 6.

In nucleotides, the CDR3 is TGTGCCAGCAGTGGGGGACTAGCGGCCCCTCCTGGGGCCAACGTCCTGACTTTC. Encoded protein: CASSGGLAAPPGANVLTF. V and J are TRBV6-1 and TRBJ2-6; TRBD2 matches 11 bases. V lost 4 bases to trimming and J lost 2 bases; unmatched junction nucleotides: 7. CDR1 is MNHNS, CDR2 SASEGT, per germline. The CDR3 length is 18 residues.